The present entry profiles one T cell receptor beta chain with its context. Trimming took 2 bases from V and 2 from J; bases not matched to a gene: 6. The CDR3 loop spans 17 amino acids. CDR1 is KGHSH, CDR2 LQKENI, per germline. This sample is drawn from a study of blood T cell repertoires in COVID-19. Sequencing was performed with immunoSEQ multiplex PCR; in TCRdb, only in-frame clones are kept and a portion is missing. Here the sample spans around 150,000 clones, around 81% being singletons. The specimen was peripheral blood. This receptor was obtained from a woman aged 60-75 years with active or convalescent COVID-19. This chain connects TRBV18 to TRBJ1-5, with 10 bases that match TRBD1. In DNA, the CDR3 is TGTGCCAGCTCACCATCGACAGGGGGCGAGGGCAATCAGCCCCAGCATTTT. Translation: CASSPSTGGEGNQPQHF. Full variable domain (rest looked up from reference TRBV18 and TRBJ1-5): NAGVMQNPRHLVRRRGQEARLRCSPMKGHSHVYWYRQLPEEGLKFMVYLQKENIIDESGMPKERFSAEFPKEGPSILRIQQVVRGDSAAYFCASSPSTGGEGNQPQHFGDGTRLSIL.